Given below is one T cell receptor beta chain in context. Original processing notes: Using reference gene primer amplification, nucleated cell counts were estimated. Only in-frame clones appear in the TCRdb table, and some are missing; sequencing was by immunoSEQ multiplex PCR. For V, J and clone size, that table is used; D and trimming come from the DNA. Among approximately 200,000 clones listed, roughly three quarters were seen once. This specimen belongs to a study of blood T cell repertoires in COVID-19. Study-level background: Samples representing acute and convalescent COVID-19 were sourced from the United States, Italy and Spain.

The CDR3 is 11 amino acids. V was shortened by 5 bases and J by 7 bases, with 9 bases between the two germline ends. Germline V gives CDR1 SEHNR, CDR2 FQNEAQ (reference sequence). The V and J genes are TRBV7-9 and TRBJ2-7; D is unresolved. The sequence derives from a man aged 55-75 years with active or convalescent COVID-19. What was sequenced was peripheral blood. CDR3 coding DNA: TGTGCCAGCAGCCTAGGAACTGAGCAGTACTTC. Translation gives CASSLGTEQYF.